This T cell receptor beta chain was recovered during a study of CD8 T cells in ankylosing spondylitis. With regard to this clonotype: The target antigen is unknown.

Whole-study results and caveats: In ankylosing spondylitis patients, matched synovial fluid reportedly showed significant enrichment of disease-linked clones. In reactive arthritis synovial fluid and blood, some motif variants had been reported before.

Quantitative 5'-RACE with molecular barcodes produced the TCR beta libraries. TCRdb reprocessed the 5' RACE reads via MiXCR and lists one record per CDR3 protein. The sample has just under 350,000 distinct CDR3 sequences; roughly 15% are singletons. The sequence came from a male donor with ankylosing spondylitis or in good health (not recorded which). The sample consisted of blood, either unsorted or a sorted T cell fraction (not recorded which).

The CDR3 nucleotides read TGCAGCGTTGACCAGGGACGGGTTGAAGAGACCCAGTACTTC. It encodes CSVDQGRVEETQYF. The chain is built from TRBV29-1 and TRBJ2-5; D could derive from TRBD1 or TRBD2 (5 bases each). Germline V gene lookup returns CDR1 SQVTM and CDR2 ANQGSEA. There are 14 residues in the CDR3. Trimming took off 3 bases at V and 3 bases at J, with 14 bases between the two ends.